Listed here are 23 T cell receptor beta chains from one sample, sequenced in a study of identical twins. TCRdb ran MiXCR on the 5' RACE reads and lists one entry per CDR3 protein. This sample carries around 1.7 million distinct CDR3 sequences, about 31% of them seen once, and the ten largest clones take approximately 0.25%. The sequenced sample consisted of cord blood. These receptor sequences come from a newborn girl in good health.

V and J are TRBV5-1 and TRBJ2-3; 8 bases map to TRBD2. The CDR3 is 17 residues long. The germline CDR1 and CDR2 sequences are SGHRS and YFSETQ. J gave up 2 bases and V 0 bases, and 8 bases lay outside the gene matches. In nucleotides, the CDR3 is TGCGCCAGCAGCTTGGGAAATCTAGCGGGTACCACAGATACGCAGTATTTT. Residues: CASSLGNLAGTTDTQYF.

This clonotype occurred a few times. The V gene is TRBV20-1, the J gene TRBJ2-5; D might be TRBD2 (7 bases). The tail of the sequence fits TRBJ2-7 better, so the J call may be wrong. CDR1 DFQATT and CDR2 SNEGSKA come from the germline V gene (reference sequence). CDR3 length equals 14 residues. CDR3 loop: CSAGGGRVNYEQYF. In DNA form, the CDR3 reads TGCAGTGCTGGAGGGGGGAGGGTAAATTACGAGCAGTACTTC.

This clonotype was observed a single time. This chain joins TRBV10-3 and TRBJ2-5; TRBD1 aligns across 9 bases. Gene TRBJ2-7 matches the end of the DNA better, so the J call may be wrong. The CDR3 covers 17 residues. Germline-derived CDR1 and CDR2 are ENHRY and SYGVKD. Written as DNA, the CDR3 is TGTGCCATCAGTGAGTCCATTTACCGGGACAGGGCGAACGAGCAGTACTTC. Amino acids: CAISESIYRDRANEQYF.

With regard to this clonotype: It may be a read error: a sequence one base away is much more abundant. This chain connects TRBV7-2 to TRBJ2-3, with D possibly matching TRBD2 (5 bases). V lost 1 base and J 4 bases, leaving 24 bases between the germline ends. Germline CDR1 is SGHTA and CDR2 is FQGNSA. CDR3 length equals 19 residues. The CDR3 DNA is TGTGCCAGCAGCTTAGACATCCAGACTATCCGTCGGGCCGCAGATACGCAGTATTTT. Protein product: CASSLDIQTIRRAADTQYF.

The chain employs TRBV27 and TRBJ1-1; no clear D gene. This CDR3 is built from 13 residues. The V gene lost 6 bases and the J gene lost 1 base, with 9 bases spanning the gap. Germline V gene lookup returns CDR1 MNHEY and CDR2 SMNVEV (reference sequence). CDR3 protein: CASSTERNTEAFF. The CDR3 DNA follows: TGTGCCAGCAGCACGGAGAGGAACACTGAAGCTTTCTTT.

This clonotype was counted between two and nine times. The chain couples TRBV6-1 to TRBJ2-7, with TRBD1 as a possible D gene (6 bases). Matching the DNA end better, TRBJ2-5 makes the J call doubtful. The germline V gene encodes CDR1 MNHNS and CDR2 SASEGT. The CDR3 spans 14 residues. CDR3 residues: CASRGGAQLETQYF. The CDR3 nucleotides read TGTGCCAGCAGAGGGGGTGCACAACTAGAGACCCAGTACTTC.

V is TRBV20-1 and J is TRBJ2-5; D possibly uses TRBD1 or TRBD2 (6 bases each). The end of the DNA aligns better with TRBJ2-7, so the J call may be wrong. Germline V gene lookup returns CDR1 DFQATT and CDR2 SNEGSKA (reference sequence). The CDR3 sequence is 15 residues long. For the CDR3, the DNA is TGCAGTGCCCGAACCCACAGGGAGGTAGGCTACGAGCAGTACTTC. Protein sequence: CSARTHREVGYEQYF.

The genes are TRBV29-1 and TRBJ2-5; D perhaps matches TRBD1 (5 bases). Germline CDR1 and CDR2: SQVTM and ANQGSEA. Trimming removed 1 base at V and 11 bases at J, with 20 bases between. This CDR3 is built from 14 residues. Written as DNA, the CDR3 is TGCAGCGTTGAAGGGCAGGGAACACACAATGAGCAGTACTTC. It translates to CSVEGQGTHNEQYF.

This clonotype appeared many times. V usage is TRBV12-5 and J usage is TRBJ2-3; D gene unclear. Germline CDR1 and CDR2: LGHNT and FRNRAP. The V and J ends lost 5 bases and 2 bases respectively, with 8 bases between them. The CDR3 runs 13 residues. The CDR3 spells CASGQDLTDTQYF. The CDR3 coding sequence is TGTGCTAGTGGTCAAGACCTCACAGATACGCAGTATTTT. Full variable domain (missing parts from reference TRBV12-5 and TRBJ2-3): DARVTQTPRHKVTEMGQEVTMRCQPILGHNTVFWYRQTMMQGLELLAYFRNRAPLDDSGMPKDRFSAEMPDATLATLKIQPSEPRDSAVYFCASGQDLTDTQYFGPGTRLTVL.

This chain joins TRBV4-1 and TRBJ2-4; D unresolved. CDR1 is MGHRA and CDR2 is YSYEKL in the germline V gene. Trimming stripped 2 bases from V and 7 bases from J, with 24 bases between. The CDR3 is made up of 18 amino acids. CDR3 sequence: CASSQFSGLAASQNIQYF. DNA for the CDR3: TGCGCCAGCAGCCAATTTTCCGGGTTGGCAGCTTCGCAGAACATTCAGTACTTC.

V is TRBV19 and J is TRBJ1-1; 9 positions match TRBD1. Unmatched junction bases numbered 12, after V lost 7 bases and J lost 3 bases. The germline CDR1 and CDR2 sequences are LNHDA and SQIVND (reference sequence). This CDR3 comprises 16 residues. The chain's CDR3 is CASTNHGTGRYTEAFF. CDR3 bases: TGTGCCAGTACCAACCACGGGACAGGGAGGTACACTGAAGCTTTCTTT. Full variable domain (remainder filled in from reference TRBV19 and TRBJ1-1): DGGITQSPKYLFRKEGQNVTLSCEQNLNHDAMYWYRQDPGQGLRLIYYSQIVNDFQKGDIAEGYSVSREKKESFPLTVTSAQKNPTAFYLCASTNHGTGRYTEAFFGQGTRLTVV.

The J gene is TRBJ2-1, the V gene TRBV20-1; tentative D call: TRBD1 (5 bases). The CDR3 runs to 10 residues. Germline CDR1 is DFQATT and CDR2 is SNEGSKA (reference sequence). V shed 4 bases and J shed 10 bases, with 8 bases lying between them. The CDR3 coding sequence is TGCAGTGCTAAGGGGTCCGAGCAGTTCTTC. This sequence encodes CSAKGSEQFF.

As for this clonotype: One end of the junction fails to match germline, which may point to a read error. This sequence joins TRBV10-3 and TRBJ2-1, with TRBD2 identical over 7 bases. Germline CDR1 reads ENHRY; CDR2 reads SYGVKD. The CDR3 runs 15 residues. CDR3 in amino acids: CAISGTGAGGNGQFF. DNA of the CDR3: TGTGCCATCAGTGGGACCGGGGCCGGGGGGAATGGGCAGTTCTTC.

The V and J genes are TRBV2 and TRBJ1-4, with a possible D match to TRBD1 (6 bases). V dropped 5 bases and J dropped 8 bases, with 9 bases sitting between them. Looked up from germline, CDR1 is SNHLY and CDR2 is FYNNEI. This CDR3 has 12 amino acids. Here the CDR3 reads CASSFGQEKLFF. The CDR3 DNA sequence: TGTGCCAGCAGTTTTGGACAGGAAAAACTGTTTTTT.

V is TRBV5-1 and J is TRBJ1-1; 9 nucleotides align to TRBD1. V trimming: 4 bases; J trimming: 5 bases; junction bases outside the gene matches: 9. Per germline, CDR1 SGHRS and CDR2 YFSETQ. The length of the CDR3 is 15 residues. This chain's CDR3 is CASSTYDRGKTEAFF. As DNA, the CDR3 is TGCGCCAGCAGCACCTACGACAGGGGGAAAACTGAAGCTTTCTTT.

This rearrangement joins TRBV10-3 to TRBJ2-4, with D perhaps matching TRBD1 or TRBD2 (7 bases each). Trimming removed 0 bases at V and 3 bases at J, with 18 bases between. The CDR3 is 18 amino acids. CDR1 and CDR2 from the germline V gene are ENHRY and SYGVKD. The CDR3 here is CAISESDGTRGGKNIQYF. The CDR3 bases are TGTGCCATCAGTGAGTCGGACGGCACCAGGGGGGGCAAAAACATTCAGTACTTC.

This clonotype turned up a few times. V usage is TRBV20-1 and J usage is TRBJ2-5, with TRBD2 matching over 7 bases. The end of the DNA fits TRBJ2-4 better, so the J call may be wrong. The length of the CDR3 is 13 residues. Germline CDR1 DFQATT, CDR2 SNEGSKA (reference sequence). The DNA of the CDR3 is TGCAGTGGGTTCGGGGGGACGGAAAACATTCAGTACTTC. Amino acids: CSGFGGTENIQYF.

V usage is TRBV6-6 and J usage is TRBJ1-5; D is uncertain. This CDR3 comprises 14 residues. The V gene lost 2 bases and the J gene lost 6 bases, with 11 bases spanning the gap. The germline V gene encodes CDR1 MNHNY and CDR2 SVGAGI (reference sequence). This CDR3 reads CASSYGEGSQPQHF. As DNA, the CDR3 is TGTGCCAGCAGTTACGGGGAGGGAAGTCAGCCCCAGCATTTT.

Only a few counts were recorded for this clonotype. This chain links TRBV12-3 or TRBV12-4 with TRBJ2-3; D unclear. The CDR3 is made up of 14 amino acids. The V gene lost 1 base and the J gene lost 4 bases, with 9 bases spanning the gap. The CDR3: CASSLGYLADTQYF. The CDR3 DNA reads TGTGCCAGCAGTTTAGGGTATCTGGCAGATACGCAGTATTTT.

This clonotype was counted between two and nine times. The genes are TRBV21-1 and TRBJ2-7; TRBD2 was called by the table and not checked on the DNA. TRBV21-1 is tagged as a pseudogene. The CDR3 totals 14 residues. In DNA form, the CDR3 reads TGTGCCACACTGTCCGGGACTAGCGGTCTCGAGCAGTACTTC. Its translation: CATLSGTSGLEQYF.

V is TRBV28 and J is TRBJ2-3; no clear D. The V end was cut by 4 bases, the J end by 5 bases, with 13 bases between. This CDR3 is built from 14 residues. CDR1 and CDR2 (germline): MDHEN, SYDVKM. The CDR3 sequence is CASSSALVVDTQYF. The CDR3 region has the DNA TGTGCCAGCAGTTCGGCTTTGGTCGTAGATACGCAGTATTTT. Variable domain in full (rest from reference TRBV28 and TRBJ2-3): DVKVTQSSRYLVKRTGEKVFLECVQDMDHENMFWYRQDPGLGLRLIYFSYDVKMKEKGDIPEGYSVSREKKERFSLILESASTNQTSMYLCASSSALVVDTQYFGPGTRLTVL.

A few counts support this clonotype. The chain joins TRBV7-9 to TRBJ2-4; no firm D call. TRBJ2-5 explains the end of the DNA better; the J call may be wrong. This CDR3 has 13 residues. Germline CDR1 and CDR2: SEHNR and FQNEAQ (reference sequence). The CDR3 DNA reads TGTGCCAGCAGCGCCGAACTAAAAGAGACCCAGTACTTC. This sequence encodes CASSAELKETQYF.

The chain has TRBV4-1 and TRBJ2-4; TRBD2 agrees at 15 bases. Germline V gives CDR1 MGHRA, CDR2 YSYEKL. The CDR3 has 18 residues. J lost 1 base, V lost 4 bases, and 5 bases had no gene match. The CDR3 is CASSPGLAGGVAKNIQYF. DNA of the CDR3: TGCGCCAGCAGCCCCGGACTAGCGGGGGGGGTGGCCAAAAACATTCAGTACTTC.